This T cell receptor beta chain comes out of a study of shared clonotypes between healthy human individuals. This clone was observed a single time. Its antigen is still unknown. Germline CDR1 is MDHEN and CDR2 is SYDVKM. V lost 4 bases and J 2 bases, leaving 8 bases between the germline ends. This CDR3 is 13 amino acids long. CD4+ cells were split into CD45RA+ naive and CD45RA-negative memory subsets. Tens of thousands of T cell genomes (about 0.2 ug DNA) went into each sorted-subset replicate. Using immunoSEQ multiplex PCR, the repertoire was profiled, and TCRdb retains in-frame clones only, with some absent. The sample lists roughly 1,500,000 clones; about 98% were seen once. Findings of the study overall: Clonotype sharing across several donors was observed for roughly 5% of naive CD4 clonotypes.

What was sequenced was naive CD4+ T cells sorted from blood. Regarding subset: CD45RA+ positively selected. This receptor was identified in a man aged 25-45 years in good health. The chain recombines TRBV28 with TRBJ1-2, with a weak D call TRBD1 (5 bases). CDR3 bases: TGTGCCAGCAGTTCCGCAGGGAACTATGGCTACACCTTC. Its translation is CASSSAGNYGYTF.